Detailed here is one TCR beta chain. Its antigen is currently unknown. These data are taken from a study of long-term antiretroviral therapy in people with HIV. Study results and limitations: Versus controls, repertoires in people with HIV had narrower CDR3 length ranges. Unavailable data included ART adherence, viral resistance and therapy changes (switches in treatment).

The V end lost 5 bases, the J end lost 8 bases, and 18 bases lay between the germline ends. The CDR3 has 15 residues. Germline values: CDR1 SGHAT, CDR2 FQNNGV. At the survey level, the v3.0 immunoSEQ assay was run. Here immunoSEQ multiplex PCR was the method, and the copy in TCRdb shows in-frame clones only, minus some. Of fewer than 15,000 clones listed, over 65% were seen once; the top ten hold 14%. The TCR originated in a woman younger than 35 with HIV. Sequenced material: unsorted PBMCs, taken 1.3 years after starting antiretroviral therapy. The rearrangement links TRBV11-2 to TRBJ1-4, with D perhaps TRBD1 (5 bases). CDR3 coding DNA: TGTGCCAGCAGCGACCCTCGAGGGGCGGGCGAAAAACTGTTTTTT. Amino acid sequence: CASSDPRGAGEKLFF.